Only one count was recorded for the clone carrying this TCR beta chain. This sample was included in a study of blood T cells in healthy people across ages. Combining a sample-barcoded 5' primer with a J-beta primer mix, a second PCR ran for roughly 7 to 12 cycles. TCRdb used MiXCR to reprocess the 5' RACE reads, holding one entry per CDR3 protein. The sample includes around 1,100,000 distinct CDR3 sequences, around two fifths of them seen just once. This CDR3 is 14 amino acids long. Germline loops: CDR1 MNHNS, CDR2 SASEGT. The chain combines TRBV6-1 with TRBJ2-1; no firm D call. The J call may be wrong; the DNA end is better matched by TRBJ2-7. The sequence came from a man younger than 35 in good health. Source material: blood. CDR3 sequence: CASSENSSYNEQYF. In DNA form, the CDR3 reads TGTGCCAGCAGTGAGAATAGCTCCTACAATGAGCAGTACTTC.